A single sample is the source of the 12 T cell receptor beta chains below, sequenced in a study of blood T cell repertoires in COVID-19. The method was immunoSEQ multiplex PCR; TCRdb's version includes in-frame clones alone and lacks a portion of them. The repertoire holds under 250,000 clones, with around 75% as singletons. Sample: peripheral blood. The receptors here all came from a woman between 40 and 50 years old with COVID-19, enrolled during active disease.

CDR3 residues: CASSPAGRGAPDTQYF. CDR3 DNA: TGTGCCAGCAGTCCGGCCGGGCGGGGGGCCCCAGATACGCAGTATTTT. The chain combines TRBV28 with TRBJ2-3, with TRBD2 identical over 8 bases. Trimming took 5 bases from V and 4 from J; bases not matched to a gene: 11. The CDR3 has 16 amino acids. From germline, CDR1 is MDHEN and CDR2 SYDVKM.

This clone appeared once. This sequence joins TRBV18 and TRBJ1-1, with TRBD1 as a possible D gene (5 bases). The germline V gene has CDR1 KGHSH and CDR2 LQKENI. The V and J ends lost 3 bases and 7 bases respectively, with 12 bases between them. This CDR3 comprises 13 residues. The CDR3 DNA reads TGTGCCAGCTCACCGTCCGGACACATTGAAGCTTTCTTT. Amino acid sequence: CASSPSGHIEAFF.

This rearrangement joins TRBV4-3 to TRBJ1-6; D is possibly TRBD1 (6 bases). Trimming shortened V by 3 bases and J by 7 bases, and 10 bases separated the two germline ends. The germline V gene encodes CDR1 LGHNA and CDR2 YSLEER. This CDR3 comprises 14 residues. The CDR3 bases are TGCGCCAGCAGCCAGGGTCAGGGGAATTCACCCCTCCACTTT. Protein: CASSQGQGNSPLHF.

On this clone itself: A junction end diverges from the germline sequence, so it may reflect a read error. The chain carries TRBV18 and TRBJ2-2, with D possibly TRBD2 on 6 matching bases. CDR3 size: 16 residues. Germline CDR1 and CDR2: KGHSH and LQKENI. As DNA, the CDR3 is TGTGCCAGCTCACCCCAAAGTGGGAGGAACGCCGGGGAGCTGTTTTTT. Translation: CASSPQSGRNAGELFF. The whole variable domain, filled in from reference TRBV18 and TRBJ2-2, reads NAGVMQNPRHLVRRRGQEARLRCSPMKGHSHVYWYRQLPEEGLKFMVYLQKENIIDESGMPKERFSAEFPKEGPSILRIQQVVRGDSAAYFCASSPQSGRNAGELFFGEGSRLTVL.

The DNA of the CDR3 is TGTGCCTGGAGCGGTCAGGGTTACGAGCAGTACTTC. It yields the protein CAWSGQGYEQYF. The rearrangement links TRBV30 to TRBJ2-7, with D possibly matching TRBD1 (5 bases). V was shortened by 3 bases and J by 4 bases, with 10 bases between the two germline ends. CDR1 is GTSNPN and CDR2 is SVGIG in the germline V gene (reference sequence). The CDR3 totals 12 residues.

In its sample, this clone was seen many times. The V gene is TRBV11-1, the J gene TRBJ2-7; the D is unclear. The CDR3 runs to 11 residues. Germline V gene sequence: CDR1 SGHAT, CDR2 FQDESV (reference sequence). The ends were cut back, 4 bases at V and 3 bases at J, with 4 bases in the middle. CDR3 bases: TGTGCCAGCAGCTCAATCTACGAGCAGTACTTC. This sequence encodes CASSSIYEQYF.

J is TRBJ2-1 and V is TRBV7-8, with D perhaps matching TRBD2 (6 bases). CDR3 size: 15 residues. Germline V gene data show CDR1 as SGHVS and CDR2 as FQNEAQ. The V and J ends lost 2 bases and 7 bases respectively, with 15 bases between them. For the CDR3, the DNA is TGTGCCAGCAGCTTACGGGAACTAGCCCGGAATGAGCAGTTCTTC. Protein product: CASSLRELARNEQFF. Full variable domain (missing parts from reference TRBV7-8 and TRBJ2-1): GAGVSQSPRYKVAKRGQDVALRCDPISGHVSLFWYQQALGQGPEFLTYFQNEAQLDKSGLPSDRFFAERPEGSVSTLKIQRTQQEDSAVYLCASSLRELARNEQFFGPGTRLTVL.

The rearrangement joins TRBV11-3 to TRBJ2-2; 9 bases are shared with TRBD2. The CDR3 length is 16 residues. The germline V gene has CDR1 SGHNT and CDR2 YENEEA. V lost 2 bases to trimming and J lost 4 bases; unmatched junction nucleotides: 5. The CDR3, as DNA: TGTGCCAGCAGCTTACTTGGCGGGGGGGTCACCGGGGAGCTGTTTTTT. Translation: CASSLLGGGVTGELFF.

The V call is TRBV29-1, the J call TRBJ1-3; tentatively, D is TRBD1 (6 bases). The CDR3 runs to 13 residues. CDR1 SQVTM and CDR2 ANQGSEA come from the germline V gene. The ends were cut back, 7 bases at V and 2 bases at J, with 12 bases in the middle. As DNA, the CDR3 is TGCAGCGCCATACAGGGAACTGGAAACACCATATATTTT. Its protein product is CSAIQGTGNTIYF.

V is TRBV27 and J is TRBJ2-2; 7 positions agree with TRBD1. The CDR3 has 15 amino acids. The germline V gene has CDR1 MNHEY and CDR2 SMNVEV (reference sequence). The ends lost 5 bases at V and 2 bases at J; junction bases unmatched: 5. The CDR3 bases are TGTGCCAGCAGTATTGGGACAGTTAACACCGGGGAGCTGTTTTTT. Protein sequence: CASSIGTVNTGELFF.

The table lists this clone with many counts. The rearrangement joins TRBV7-8 to TRBJ2-2, with 8 positions matching TRBD2. This CDR3 spans 16 amino acids. The J segment lost 5 bases and the V segment lost 5 bases, leaving 10 bases of the junction unmatched. CDR1 and CDR2 (germline): SGHVS, FQNEAQ. The CDR3 coding sequence is TGTGCCAGCAGCCTAGACAGGTCGGGGGGGACCGGGGAGCTGTTTTTT. Its protein is CASSLDRSGGTGELFF.

The V and J genes are TRBV6-4 and TRBJ2-1; 10 positions agree with TRBD2. The CDR3 consists of 17 residues. Germline V gene sequence: CDR1 MRHNA, CDR2 SNTAGT. The J segment lost 7 bases and the V segment lost 5 bases, leaving 14 bases of the junction unmatched. This chain's CDR3 is CASSLGGLAGDSNEQFF. Here the CDR3 DNA reads TGTGCCAGCAGTCTAGGGGGTCTAGCGGGGGATTCTAATGAGCAGTTCTTC.